This T cell receptor beta chain was obtained from a study of blood T cells in healthy people across ages. The CDR3 is 18 amino acids. In germline, CDR1 is LNHNV, CDR2 YYDKDF (reference sequence). V was cut by 0 bases and J by 3 bases, with 18 bases left in between. The study, taken as a whole, reports: More naive CD4+ cells and higher diversity marked long-lived donors relative to aged donors. Significant beta diversity loss was already apparent by age roughly 43, declining roughly linearly. No conclusive comparison of naive versus antigen-experienced cells was possible with unsorted PBMCs.

About this clonotype: The antigen is not known.

Next came a second PCR, run for about 7 to 12 cycles, which used a sample-barcoded 5' primer along with a J-beta primer mix. TCRdb re-derived calls from the 5' RACE reads in MiXCR, one entry per CDR3 protein. The sample includes some 1.8 million distinct CDR3 sequences, about two fifths of them seen just once. Each sample yielded at least 5 micrograms of PBMC total RNA. Sequenced input: blood. The clonotype was recovered from a human donor in good health. The chain combines TRBV15 with TRBJ1-3; D perhaps matches TRBD1 (6 bases). Here the CDR3 reads CATSRDSQGLRRGNTIYF. CDR3 in DNA: TGTGCCACCAGCAGAGACTCTCAGGGGCTTCGTCGTGGAAACACCATATATTTT.